In its sample, the clone carrying this TCR beta chain was seen a few times. This CDR3 spans 13 amino acids. The germline gives CDR1 GTSNPN, CDR2 SVGIG (reference sequence). This sample is drawn from a study of CD8+ T cells in alopecia areata. Stated treatment: oral pan-JAK inhibitor, 5-10 mg twice daily. Following RNA extraction, reverse transcription yielded cDNA that acted as the sequencing template. The protocol was immunoSEQ multiplex PCR, while the TCRdb copy is restricted to in-frame clones and leaves out a portion. Found here are approximately 120,000 clones, about 59% of them singletons; the top ten hold around 5.7%.

This chain connects TRBV30 to TRBJ2-1, with TRBD1 matching over 7 bases. The receptor was derived from a human donor with alopecia areata. The source was CD4+ T cells sorted from blood, collected at week 4, from a patient treated with tofacitinib. The CDR3: CASGAGGKAEQFF. Written as DNA, the CDR3 is TGTGCTTCCGGCGCAGGGGGTAAGGCTGAGCAGTTCTTC.